One TCR beta chain is described in this entry. The data are from a study of blood T cell repertoires in COVID-19. Repertoires were generated with immunoSEQ multiplex PCR, while TCRdb's copy carries only in-frame clones and drops some. The sample contains 60,000 to 85,000 clones, around nine tenths of which appear only once. Per the germline V gene, CDR1 is SGHNT and CDR2 is YYREEE (reference sequence). This CDR3 comprises 15 residues. Germline trimming cut 5 bases from V and 2 bases from J; bases unmatched to any gene: 6. The chain carries TRBV5-4 and TRBJ2-5; 10 bases are shared with TRBD1. The receptor's source is a man aged 35 to 55 with COVID-19, enrolled during active disease. Sequencing was performed on peripheral blood. The CDR3: CASSSQGQGQETQYF. The CDR3 DNA sequence: TGTGCCAGCAGTTCCCAGGGACAGGGGCAAGAGACCCAGTACTTC.